The 15 T cell receptor beta chains below come from one sample, sequenced in a study of PD-1 blockade in classical Hodgkin lymphoma. Relapse after autologous stem cell transplantation occurred in every patient, and brentuximab vedotin exposure varied. Only in-frame clones appear in the TCRdb table, and some are missing; sequencing was by immunoSEQ multiplex PCR. The data hold tens of thousands of clones, with roughly 73% observed a single time. Sequences were derived from peripheral blood mononuclear cells (PBMCs), sampled at baseline. Receptor source: a human donor with classical Hodgkin lymphoma.

This clone has a handful of counts. The J gene is TRBJ2-4, the V gene TRBV9; TRBD2 matches 7 bases. Germline assignment: CDR1 SGDLS and CDR2 YYNGEE. J gave up 0 bases and V 4 bases, and 7 bases lay outside the gene matches. This CDR3 comprises 16 residues. The CDR3 nucleotides are TGTGCCAGCAGCCAAAGCGGGGACCTAGCCAAAAACATTCAGTACTTC. Its protein product is CASSQSGDLAKNIQYF.

The chain couples TRBV6-5 to TRBJ2-5; 8 nucleotides match TRBD1. This CDR3 is built from 15 residues. Trimming cost V 5 bases and J 5 bases; bases outside gene matches: 10. Germline V CDR1 and CDR2: MNHEY, SVGAGI. CDR3 sequence (DNA): TGTGCCAGCAGTGTCGGACAGGGCGTAGGGGAGACCCAGTACTTC. Translation: CASSVGQGVGETQYF.

The chain links TRBV25-1 to TRBJ1-2; 7 positions match TRBD1. The germline gives CDR1 MGHDK, CDR2 SYGVNS. Germline trimming cut 3 bases from V and 4 bases from J; bases unmatched to any gene: 8. The CDR3 contains 15 residues. The CDR3 region is CASSDTPGQTYGYTF. As DNA, the CDR3 is TGTGCCAGCAGTGACACCCCGGGACAGACCTATGGCTACACCTTC.

The chain carries TRBV6-5 and TRBJ1-1; D is uncertain. The ends were cut back, 0 bases at V and 1 base at J, with 12 bases in the middle. The length of the CDR3 is 16 residues. Per germline, CDR1 MNHEY and CDR2 SVGAGI. CDR3 nucleotide sequence: TGTGCCAGCAGTTACTCGAAGCTGTCGTGGAACACTGAAGCTTTCTTT. The encoded protein is CASSYSKLSWNTEAFF.

This chain uses TRBV5-6 with TRBJ1-1; D not certain. V was shortened by 1 base and J by 1 base, with 8 bases between the two germline ends. This CDR3 spans 14 amino acids. The V gene's germline CDR1 is SGHDT and CDR2 YYEEEE. The CDR3 sequence is CASSLSGGNTEAFF. The CDR3 DNA reads as TGTGCCAGCAGCTTGTCAGGCGGGAACACTGAAGCTTTCTTT.

The CDR3 DNA reads TGTGCCTGGTCTCCCGGCCTCTATGGCTACACCTTC. Its protein product is CAWSPGLYGYTF. The J gene is TRBJ1-2, the V gene TRBV30; D not certain. The ends were cut back, 5 bases at V and 4 bases at J, with 11 bases in the middle. The CDR3 has 12 residues. Germline values: CDR1 GTSNPN, CDR2 SVGIG (reference sequence).

In this sample, this clone turned up a few times. The gene calls are TRBV7-8 and TRBJ2-3, with a weak D call TRBD2 (6 bases). Per the germline V gene, CDR1 is SGHVS and CDR2 is FQNEAQ. Trimming left V 2 bases short and J 4 bases short, with 19 bases between. The CDR3 is 17 residues long. In DNA form, the CDR3 reads TGTGCCAGCAGCTTATTTGGGACTGTCATAGGAGCAGATACGCAGTATTTT. Translation: CASSLFGTVIGADTQYF. Using reference TRBV7-8 and TRBJ2-3 for the parts outside the CDR3, the full variable domain is GAGVSQSPRYKVAKRGQDVALRCDPISGHVSLFWYQQALGQGPEFLTYFQNEAQLDKSGLPSDRFFAERPEGSVSTLKIQRTQQEDSAVYLCASSLFGTVIGADTQYFGPGTRLTVL.

The count of this clone is one. The gene calls are TRBV4-1 and TRBJ2-4, with unresolved D. The CDR3 consists of 11 residues. The germline V gene encodes CDR1 MGHRA and CDR2 YSYEKL. Between the trimmed V and J ends, which lost 0 bases and 13 bases, there was a span of 7 bases. The DNA for the CDR3 is TGCGCCAGCAGCCAAGATCGGTGGCAGTACTTC. It is translated as CASSQDRWQYF.

This clone counts as medium-sized. This chain links TRBV6-6 with TRBJ1-4; D ambiguous. CDR1 is MNHNY and CDR2 is SVGAGI in the germline V gene (reference sequence). Between the trimmed V and J ends, which lost 2 bases and 0 bases, there was a span of 7 bases. The CDR3 has 15 residues. The CDR3 sequence is CASSYDYATNEKLFF. CDR3 DNA: TGTGCCAGCAGTTACGACTATGCAACTAATGAAAAACTGTTTTTT.

The rearrangement joins TRBV27 to TRBJ2-7, with 7 nucleotides matching TRBD2. CDR3 size: 14 residues. The germline V gene encodes CDR1 MNHEY and CDR2 SMNVEV (reference sequence). Losses at the gene ends were 8 bases for V and 6 bases for J; bases not matched to a gene: 13. CDR3 bases: TGTGCCAGCCGAGCCTCGGGGGAGGGAGCCGAGCAGTACTTC. Translating gives CASRASGEGAEQYF.

The chain employs TRBV28 and TRBJ2-7, with D hard to call. Germline CDR1 is MDHEN and CDR2 is SYDVKM. Between the trimmed V and J ends, which lost 1 base and 1 base, there was a span of 23 bases. The CDR3 runs to 19 residues. DNA for the CDR3: TGTGCCAGCAGTTTATTGGTTCCAGGTCGTCCATCTCCTTCCTACGAGCAGTACTTC. It encodes CASSLLVPGRPSPSYEQYF.

The chain links TRBV6-6 to TRBJ1-1, with D unclear. Trimming cost V 2 bases and J 1 base, with 11 bases left between them. Germline V gives CDR1 MNHNY, CDR2 SVGAGI (reference sequence). The CDR3 has 15 residues. CDR3 sequence: CASSYRQERNTEAFF. DNA of the CDR3: TGTGCCAGCAGTTACCGGCAGGAACGGAACACTGAAGCTTTCTTT.

The chain has TRBV19 and TRBJ1-4, with D perhaps TRBD1 (6 bases). The CDR3 has 15 residues. Germline V gene data show CDR1 as LNHDA and CDR2 as SQIVND (reference sequence). Trimming took off 8 bases at V and 8 bases at J, with 21 bases between the two ends. The CDR3 spells CASSFLGGGREKLFF. In DNA form, the CDR3 reads TGTGCCAGTTCTTTCTTAGGGGGAGGAAGGGAAAAACTGTTTTTT.

This chain uses TRBV6-5 with TRBJ1-5; 8 bases agree with TRBD1. Germline V gene sequence: CDR1 MNHEY, CDR2 SVGAGI. The J segment lost 11 bases and the V segment lost 5 bases, leaving 11 bases of the junction unmatched. This CDR3 comprises 14 residues. CDR3 amino acids: CASSGQGLGWSQHF. In DNA, the CDR3 is TGTGCCAGCAGTGGACAGGGACTGGGCTGGTCCCAGCATTTT.

The chain couples TRBV5-1 to TRBJ2-3; TRBD1 matches 7 bases. The CDR3 runs 13 residues. Germline trimming cut 4 bases from V and 3 bases from J; bases unmatched to any gene: 2. CDR1 and CDR2 (germline): SGHRS, YFSETQ. The CDR3 loop reads CASSQGQTDTQYF. CDR3 bases: TGCGCCAGCAGCCAGGGACAGACAGATACGCAGTATTTT.